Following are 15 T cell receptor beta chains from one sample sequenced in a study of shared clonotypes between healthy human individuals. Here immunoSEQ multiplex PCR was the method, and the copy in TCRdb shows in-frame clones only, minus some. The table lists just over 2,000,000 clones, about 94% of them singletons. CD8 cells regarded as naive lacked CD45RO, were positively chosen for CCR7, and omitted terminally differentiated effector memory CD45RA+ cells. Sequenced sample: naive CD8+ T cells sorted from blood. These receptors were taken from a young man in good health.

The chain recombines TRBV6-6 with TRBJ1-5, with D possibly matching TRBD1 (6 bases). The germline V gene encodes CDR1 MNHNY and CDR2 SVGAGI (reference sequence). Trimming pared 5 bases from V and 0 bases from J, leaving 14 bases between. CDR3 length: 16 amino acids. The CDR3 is CASSTTQGNSNQPQHF. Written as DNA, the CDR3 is TGTGCCAGCAGTACAACACAGGGTAATAGCAATCAGCCCCAGCATTTT.

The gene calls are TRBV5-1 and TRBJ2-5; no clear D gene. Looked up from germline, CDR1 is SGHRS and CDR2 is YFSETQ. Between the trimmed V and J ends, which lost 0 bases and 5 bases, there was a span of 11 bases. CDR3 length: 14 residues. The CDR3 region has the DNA TGCGCCAGCAGCTTGGGGCAAAGAGAGGAGACCCAGTACTTC. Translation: CASSLGQREETQYF.

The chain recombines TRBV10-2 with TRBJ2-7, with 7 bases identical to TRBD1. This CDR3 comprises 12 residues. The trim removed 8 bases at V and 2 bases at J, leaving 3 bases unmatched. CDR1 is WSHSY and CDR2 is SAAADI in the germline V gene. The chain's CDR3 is CASRDSTYEQYF. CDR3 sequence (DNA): TGCGCCAGCCGGGACAGCACCTACGAGCAGTACTTC.

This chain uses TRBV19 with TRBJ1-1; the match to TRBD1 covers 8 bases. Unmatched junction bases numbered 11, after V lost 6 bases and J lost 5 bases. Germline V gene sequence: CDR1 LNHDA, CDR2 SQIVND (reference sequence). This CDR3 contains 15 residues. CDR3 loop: CASRENGRGHTEAFF. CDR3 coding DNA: TGTGCCAGTAGGGAGAACGGCAGGGGGCATACTGAAGCTTTCTTT.

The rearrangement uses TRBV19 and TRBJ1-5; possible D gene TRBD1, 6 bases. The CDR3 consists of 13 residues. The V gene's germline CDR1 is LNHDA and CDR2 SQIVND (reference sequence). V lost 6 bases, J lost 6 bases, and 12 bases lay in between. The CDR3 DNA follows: TGTGCCAGTAGACTACAGGGACTTCAGCCCCAGCATTTT. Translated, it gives CASRLQGLQPQHF.

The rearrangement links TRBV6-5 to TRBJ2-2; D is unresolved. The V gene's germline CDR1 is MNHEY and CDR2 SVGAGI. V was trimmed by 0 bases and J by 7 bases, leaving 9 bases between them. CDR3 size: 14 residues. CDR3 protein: CASSYSNWGGELFF. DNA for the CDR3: TGTGCCAGCAGTTACTCGAATTGGGGCGGGGAGCTGTTTTTT.

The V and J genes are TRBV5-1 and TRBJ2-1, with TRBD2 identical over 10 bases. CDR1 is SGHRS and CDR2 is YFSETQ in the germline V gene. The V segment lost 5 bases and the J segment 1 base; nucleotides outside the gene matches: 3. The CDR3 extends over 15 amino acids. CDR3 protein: CASRVSGRSYNEQFF. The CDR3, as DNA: TGCGCCAGCAGGGTTAGCGGGAGGTCCTACAATGAGCAGTTCTTC.

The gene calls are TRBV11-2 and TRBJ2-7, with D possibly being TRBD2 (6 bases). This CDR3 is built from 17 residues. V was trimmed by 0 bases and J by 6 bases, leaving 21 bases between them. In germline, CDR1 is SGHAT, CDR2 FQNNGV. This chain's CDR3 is CASSLDPFAEGRSEQYF. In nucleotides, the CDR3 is TGTGCCAGCAGCTTAGATCCTTTCGCGGAGGGGCGAAGCGAGCAGTACTTC.

This CDR3 reads CASTPGEPSQPQHF. DNA for the CDR3: TGTGCCAGCACCCCCGGGGAACCTAGTCAGCCCCAGCATTTT. V gene TRBV28 combines with J gene TRBJ1-5; D unresolved. V lost 7 bases to trimming and J lost 6 bases, with 16 bases between them. This CDR3 is built from 14 residues. Germline V lookup: CDR1 MDHEN, CDR2 SYDVKM.

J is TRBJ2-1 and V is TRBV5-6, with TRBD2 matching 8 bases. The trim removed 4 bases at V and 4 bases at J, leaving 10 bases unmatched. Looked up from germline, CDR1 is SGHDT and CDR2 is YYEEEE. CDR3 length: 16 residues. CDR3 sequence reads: CASSPVEASGYNEQFF. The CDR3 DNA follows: TGTGCCAGCAGCCCGGTGGAGGCTAGCGGGTACAATGAGCAGTTCTTC.

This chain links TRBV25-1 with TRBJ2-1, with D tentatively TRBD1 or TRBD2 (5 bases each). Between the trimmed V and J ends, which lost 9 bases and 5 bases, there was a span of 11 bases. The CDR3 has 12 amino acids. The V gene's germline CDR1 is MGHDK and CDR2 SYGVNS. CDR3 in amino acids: CASGGSHNEQFF. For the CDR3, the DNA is TGTGCCAGTGGGGGTTCCCACAATGAGCAGTTCTTC.

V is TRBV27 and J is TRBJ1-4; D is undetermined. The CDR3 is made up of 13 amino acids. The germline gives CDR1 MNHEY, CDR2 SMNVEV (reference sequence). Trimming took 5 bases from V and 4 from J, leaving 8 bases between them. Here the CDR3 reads CASSPDLNEKLFF. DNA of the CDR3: TGTGCCAGCAGTCCGGACCTTAATGAAAAACTGTTTTTT.

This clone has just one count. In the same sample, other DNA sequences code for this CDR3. The CDR3 bases are TGTGCCAGCAGCGTAGACGGACTAGCGCCGGATACGCAGTATTTT. Its protein is CASSVDGLAPDTQYF. The chain is built from TRBV9 and TRBJ2-3, with TRBD2 matching 9 bases. Germline V lookup: CDR1 SGDLS, CDR2 YYNGEE. V gave up 0 bases and J gave up 6 bases; unmatched junction bases: 5. The CDR3 covers 15 residues.

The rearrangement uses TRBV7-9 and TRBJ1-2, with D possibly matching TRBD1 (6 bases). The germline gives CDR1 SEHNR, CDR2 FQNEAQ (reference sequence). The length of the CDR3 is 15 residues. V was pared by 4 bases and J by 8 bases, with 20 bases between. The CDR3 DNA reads TGTGCCAGCAGCTCCCCCGAGGGGGTAAGCGGCGGCTACACCTTC. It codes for CASSSPEGVSGGYTF.

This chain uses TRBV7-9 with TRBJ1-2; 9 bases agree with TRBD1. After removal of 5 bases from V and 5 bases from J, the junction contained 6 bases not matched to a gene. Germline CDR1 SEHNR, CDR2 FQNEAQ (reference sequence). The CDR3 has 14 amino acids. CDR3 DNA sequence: TGTGCCAGCAGCGCTGGACAGGGGAGATATGGCTACACCTTC. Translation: CASSAGQGRYGYTF.